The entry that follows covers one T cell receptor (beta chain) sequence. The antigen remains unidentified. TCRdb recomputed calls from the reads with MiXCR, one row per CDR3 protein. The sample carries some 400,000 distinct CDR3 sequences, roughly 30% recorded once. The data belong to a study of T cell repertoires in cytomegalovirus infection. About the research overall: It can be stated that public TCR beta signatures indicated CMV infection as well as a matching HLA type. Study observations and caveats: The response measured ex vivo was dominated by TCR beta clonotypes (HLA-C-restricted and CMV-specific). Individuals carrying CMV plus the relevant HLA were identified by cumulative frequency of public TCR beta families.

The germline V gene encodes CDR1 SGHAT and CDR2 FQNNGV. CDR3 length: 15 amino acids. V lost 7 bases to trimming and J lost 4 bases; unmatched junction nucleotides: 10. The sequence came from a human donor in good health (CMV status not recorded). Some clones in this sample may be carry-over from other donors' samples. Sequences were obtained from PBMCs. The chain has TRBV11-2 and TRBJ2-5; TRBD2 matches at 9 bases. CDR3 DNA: TGTGCCAGCATGCGGGAGGGCGGGGATGGAGAGACCCAGTACTTC. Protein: CASMREGGDGETQYF.